The 27 T cell receptor beta chains reported below all come from one sample, sequenced in a study of blood T cell repertoires in COVID-19. Data came from immunoSEQ multiplex PCR; TCRdb stores just in-frame clones and leaves some out. The profile covers hundreds of thousands of clones, with 85% to 90% appearing a single time and roughly 10% taken by the ten largest. Sequencing input: PBMCs or T cells enriched from blood (not recorded which). The origin of the receptors is a man between 40 and 49 years old who had recovered from COVID-19.

The V gene is TRBV28, the J gene TRBJ1-2, with 11 bases identical to TRBD1. The CDR3 extends over 16 amino acids. The J segment lost 3 bases and the V segment lost 7 bases, leaving 10 bases of the junction unmatched. In germline, CDR1 is MDHEN, CDR2 SYDVKM. CDR3 DNA sequence: TGTGCCAGCACCATCGGGGACAGGGGGGGCGACTATGGCTACACCTTC. This codes for CASTIGDRGGDYGYTF.

The chain couples TRBV19 to TRBJ1-5; D possibly corresponds to TRBD1 (5 bases). The length of the CDR3 is 16 residues. The germline CDR1 and CDR2 sequences are LNHDA and SQIVND (reference sequence). V was clipped by 3 bases and J by 0 bases, with 12 bases between them. CDR3: CASSINYRYSNQPQHF. The CDR3 nucleotides read TGTGCCAGTAGTATCAATTACAGGTATAGCAATCAGCCCCAGCATTTT.

The J gene is TRBJ2-2, the V gene TRBV3-1 (or the pseudogene TRBV3-2); possibly TRBD2 for D (5 bases). CDR3 length: 16 amino acids. CDR1 is LGHDT, CDR2 YNNKEL, per germline (reference sequence). The germline V and J ends were trimmed by 0 bases and 1 base, with 9 bases remaining between them. The CDR3 bases are TGTGCCAGCAGCCAAGAGGCTAGCTTGAACACCGGGGAGCTGTTTTTT. Its protein product is CASSQEASLNTGELFF.

The chain uses TRBV19 and TRBJ2-5; D is perhaps TRBD2 (6 bases). The germline gives CDR1 LNHDA, CDR2 SQIVND (reference sequence). The ends were cut back, 6 bases at V and 1 base at J, with 15 bases in the middle. The CDR3 loop spans 15 amino acids. CDR3 loop: CASRGNGGSQETQYF. CDR3 coding DNA: TGTGCCAGTAGAGGAAACGGGGGTAGCCAAGAGACCCAGTACTTC.

This chain joins TRBV24-1 and TRBJ1-5; D not certain. CDR3 length: 14 residues. The V end lost 5 bases, the J end lost 0 bases, and 7 bases lay between the germline ends. Germline V gene sequence: CDR1 KGHDR, CDR2 SFDVKD. The CDR3 here is CATSGQYSNQPQHF. The CDR3 DNA follows: TGTGCCACCAGTGGCCAGTATAGCAATCAGCCCCAGCATTTT.

The rearrangement uses TRBV6-5 and TRBJ1-2, with TRBD1 matching 7 bases. V lost 6 bases to trimming and J lost 3 bases; unmatched junction nucleotides: 4. The CDR3 totals 13 residues. Germline V gives CDR1 MNHEY, CDR2 SVGAGI. DNA for the CDR3: TGTGCCAGCAGAGACAGGGATTACTATGGCTACACCTTC. It yields the protein CASRDRDYYGYTF.

The chain uses TRBV5-1 and TRBJ1-1, with D possibly matching TRBD1 (6 bases). V lost 1 base, J lost 0 bases, and 13 bases lay in between. The CDR3 has 16 amino acids. Germline V gives CDR1 SGHRS, CDR2 YFSETQ. The CDR3 nucleotides read TGCGCCAGCAGCTTGAGAGGGACACGCATGAACACTGAAGCTTTCTTT. Its translation: CASSLRGTRMNTEAFF.

The genes are TRBV28 and TRBJ2-7; D is possibly TRBD1 (5 bases). Germline V gives CDR1 MDHEN, CDR2 SYDVKM. The length of the CDR3 is 14 residues. V dropped 7 bases and J dropped 7 bases, with 20 bases sitting between them. DNA of the CDR3: TGTGCCAGCAAGGATCCGGTGGGGCGCAGGGAGCAGTACTTC. Amino acids: CASKDPVGRREQYF.

The chain uses TRBV27 and TRBJ2-5; 7 bases agree with TRBD2. There are 16 residues in the CDR3. Germline assignment: CDR1 MNHEY and CDR2 SMNVEV (reference sequence). V was clipped by 3 bases and J by 5 bases; unmatched bases: 12. As DNA, the CDR3 is TGTGCCAGCAGTTTTGGTGGGAGGGCCGTGGGGGAGACCCAGTACTTC. Translation: CASSFGGRAVGETQYF.

The rearrangement joins TRBV19 to TRBJ2-5; 10 bases fit TRBD1. The CDR3 length is 15 residues. J was trimmed by 5 bases and V by 3 bases; bases with no gene match: 6. Germline lookup yields CDR1 LNHDA and CDR2 SQIVND (reference sequence). The CDR3 loop is CASSIQGQGTETQYF. The CDR3, as DNA: TGTGCCAGTAGTATCCAGGGACAGGGGACGGAGACCCAGTACTTC.

J is TRBJ2-5 and V is TRBV7-3; 8 positions match TRBD2. V dropped 5 bases and J dropped 7; count of bases not matched to a gene: 6. CDR1 is SGHTA, CDR2 FQGTGA, per germline. The CDR3 totals 13 residues. CDR3 protein: CASSPGTSGTQYF. CDR3 coding DNA: TGTGCCAGCAGCCCTGGGACTAGTGGGACCCAGTACTTC.

This chain connects TRBV5-1 to TRBJ2-5; the match to TRBD2 covers 11 bases. Germline CDR1 is SGHRS and CDR2 is YFSETQ. The V gene end was trimmed by 4 bases and the J gene end by 7 bases; junction bases not matched to a gene: 12. This CDR3 contains 16 residues. In DNA, the CDR3 is TGCGCCAGCAGCGCCTCTAGCGGGGGGTCCCCCGGGACCCAGTACTTC. Translation: CASSASSGGSPGTQYF.

This chain connects TRBV9 to TRBJ1-2, with TRBD1 as a possible D gene (5 bases). The V gene's germline CDR1 is SGDLS and CDR2 YYNGEE. The CDR3 has 14 amino acids. V was trimmed by 4 bases and J by 1 base, leaving 11 bases between them. The CDR3 DNA follows: TGTGCCAGCAGCCCCATGGGGGGTAACTATGGCTACACCTTC. Translating it yields CASSPMGGNYGYTF.

The rearrangement links TRBV3-1 (or the pseudogene TRBV3-2) to TRBJ2-2; 8 bases map to TRBD2. This CDR3 is 16 amino acids long. From germline, CDR1 is LGHDT and CDR2 YNNKEL (reference sequence). V dropped 7 bases and J dropped 0; count of bases not matched to a gene: 7. CDR3 residues: CASTPAGETNTGELFF. CDR3 nucleotide sequence: TGTGCCAGCACCCCAGCGGGGGAGACGAACACCGGGGAGCTGTTTTTT.

In this sample, this clone turned up a few times. The genes are TRBV19 and TRBJ1-5; 8 positions match TRBD1. CDR3 length: 16 residues. Germline CDR1 LNHDA, CDR2 SQIVND (reference sequence). V was pared by 3 bases and J by 5 bases, with 9 bases of the junction left unmatched. CDR3 sequence: CASSILSQGEHQPQHF. DNA for the CDR3: TGTGCCAGTAGTATCTTGTCACAGGGGGAACATCAGCCCCAGCATTTT.

The genes are TRBV28 and TRBJ1-2, with 10 nucleotides matching TRBD1. CDR3 length equals 11 residues. The J segment lost 8 bases and the V segment lost 8 bases, leaving 2 bases of the junction unmatched. CDR1 is MDHEN, CDR2 SYDVKM, per germline. CDR3 in DNA: TGTGCCAGCGGACAGGGGGTGGGCTACACCTTC. This encodes CASGQGVGYTF.

The V gene is TRBV3-1 (or the pseudogene TRBV3-2), the J gene TRBJ2-1, with 8 positions matching TRBD1. V lost 2 bases and J lost 8; bases outside the gene matches: 2. The CDR3 consists of 13 residues. Germline CDR1 is LGHDT and CDR2 is YNNKEL (reference sequence). CDR3 DNA: TGTGCCAGCAGCCAAACAGGGGGGCATGAGCAGTTCTTC. Amino acid sequence: CASSQTGGHEQFF.

Of note for this clone: The sample carries other DNA sequences with the same CDR3. The V and J genes are TRBV6-4 and TRBJ2-3; 7 nucleotides agree with TRBD2. V shed 3 bases and J 0 bases; nucleotides not matched to a gene: 3. This CDR3 comprises 15 residues. Germline V gene sequence: CDR1 MRHNA, CDR2 SNTAGT. The CDR3 sequence is CASSDFSGSTDTQYF. The DNA of the CDR3 is TGTGCCAGCAGTGATTTTAGCGGGAGCACAGATACGCAGTATTTT.

This clone was counted between two and nine times. V is TRBV10-3 and J is TRBJ2-3, with D tentatively TRBD2 (5 bases). Trimming cost V 6 bases and J 3 bases, with 13 bases left between them. Germline V gene sequence: CDR1 ENHRY, CDR2 SYGVKD. The CDR3 spans 14 residues. The CDR3 region has the DNA TGTGCCATCAGGCTAGCTGGTGAAACAGATACGCAGTATTTT. Protein: CAIRLAGETDTQYF.

This chain links TRBV7-2 with TRBJ1-2; TRBD1 matches 8 bases. In germline, CDR1 is SGHTA, CDR2 FQGNSA. The CDR3 has 16 amino acids. Trimming removed 6 bases from V and 3 bases from J; junction bases left unmatched: 12. The CDR3 DNA sequence: TGTGCCAGCAGACGAAAGGAACAGGGGGGCCACTATGGCTACACCTTC. Residues: CASRRKEQGGHYGYTF.

The chain links TRBV28 to TRBJ2-3; 7 bases line up with TRBD1. CDR3 length equals 15 residues. V gave up 6 bases and J gave up 2 bases; unmatched junction bases: 8. Germline lookup yields CDR1 MDHEN and CDR2 SYDVKM. CDR3 sequence (DNA): TGTGCCAGCAGGCAGCCGGGACAGACCACAGATACGCAGTATTTT. Protein: CASRQPGQTTDTQYF.

J is TRBJ1-1 and V is TRBV18; 7 bases match TRBD1. Germline CDR1 and CDR2: KGHSH and LQKENI. The CDR3 totals 15 residues. V shed 8 bases and J 0 bases; nucleotides not matched to a gene: 9. CDR3 protein: CASATGASMNTEAFF. CDR3 in DNA: TGTGCCAGCGCAACAGGGGCCTCCATGAACACTGAAGCTTTCTTT.

V is TRBV15 and J is TRBJ1-5; a possible D gene is TRBD1 (6 bases). V lost 1 base and J 1 base, leaving 20 bases between the germline ends. This CDR3 has 19 residues. Looked up from germline, CDR1 is LNHNV and CDR2 is YYDKDF (reference sequence). The CDR3 reads CATSRGVGGSLLSNQPQHF. The CDR3 nucleotides are TGTGCCACCAGCAGAGGTGTAGGGGGTTCTCTCCTGAGCAATCAGCCCCAGCATTTT.

The rearrangement joins TRBV19 to TRBJ2-3, with 8 bases aligning to TRBD2. CDR1 and CDR2 from the germline V gene are LNHDA and SQIVND (reference sequence). V was clipped by 4 bases and J by 2 bases; unmatched bases: 2. The CDR3 is 14 residues long. The CDR3 DNA sequence: TGTGCCAGTAGTAAACTAGCGGCCACAGATACGCAGTATTTT. Its translation: CASSKLAATDTQYF.

As DNA, the CDR3 is TGTGCCAGCAGCTTGGGACAGGTTGAGCAGTTCTTC. Its translation is CASSLGQVEQFF. The J gene is TRBJ2-1, the V gene TRBV5-8; D is possibly TRBD1 (6 bases). The CDR3 has 12 residues. The germline V gene encodes CDR1 SGHTS and CDR2 YDEGEE. V lost 0 bases to trimming and J lost 9 bases, with 7 bases between them. The whole variable domain, filled in from reference TRBV5-8 and TRBJ2-1, reads EAGVTQSPTHLIKTRGQQATLRCSPISGHTSVYWYQQALGLGLQFLLWYDEGEERNRGNFPPRFSGRQFPNYSSELNVNALELEDSALYLCASSLGQVEQFFGPGTRLTVL.

The count of this clone is one. The V gene is TRBV28, the J gene TRBJ1-4; D is unresolved. The CDR3 is 12 amino acids. CDR1 is MDHEN, CDR2 SYDVKM, per germline. Trimming left V 2 bases short and J 10 bases short, with 8 bases between. The CDR3 loop is CASSLKTGKLFF. CDR3 nucleotides: TGTGCCAGCAGTTTAAAAACCGGAAAACTGTTTTTT.

This chain connects TRBV7-9 to TRBJ2-7; perhaps TRBD1 as D (6 bases). The CDR3 totals 14 residues. Trimming cost V 3 bases and J 3 bases, with 12 bases left between them. Germline CDR1 is SEHNR and CDR2 is FQNEAQ (reference sequence). The CDR3 here is CASSFGQGYYEQYF. CDR3 DNA: TGTGCCAGCAGCTTCGGCCAGGGGTACTACGAGCAGTACTTC.